These 29 T cell receptor beta chains were sequenced from one sample in a study of T cells in Graves' hyperthyroidism and ophthalmopathy. RNA transcripts served as the template for amplifying TCR beta CDR3 regions. HTBI primers were employed in a first-round RT-PCR of the TCR CDR3. TCRdb ran MiXCR on the multiplex PCR reads and lists one entry per CDR3 protein. This sample has approximately 560,000 distinct CDR3 sequences, with 15% to 18% found just once. The sample comprised blood. Every receptor here comes from a woman in her 30s with Graves' hyperthyroidism.

This clonotype was seen a handful of times. V gene TRBV29-1 combines with J gene TRBJ1-2, with 8 bases matching TRBD1. With 8 bases clipped from V and 7 bases from J, the junction kept 12 bases outside the gene matches. CDR1 is SQVTM, CDR2 ANQGSEA, per germline. The CDR3 extends over 13 amino acids. The CDR3 coding sequence is TGCAGCTTTACCCCTCCAGGGGGCTTTGGCTACACCTTC. It encodes CSFTPPGGFGYTF.

The rearrangement joins TRBV7-8 to TRBJ2-5; 8 nucleotides match TRBD1. The CDR3 spans 17 residues. J was trimmed by 5 bases and V by 7 bases; bases with no gene match: 18. Germline CDR1 SGHVS, CDR2 FQNEAQ. This CDR3 is CASIRGLMRAGVETQYF. DNA for the CDR3: TGTGCCAGCATCAGGGGGCTAATGCGGGCTGGGGTGGAGACCCAGTACTTC. Complete variable domain (other parts from reference TRBV7-8 and TRBJ2-5): GAGVSQSPRYKVAKRGQDVALRCDPISGHVSLFWYQQALGQGPEFLTYFQNEAQLDKSGLPSDRFFAERPEGSVSTLKIQRTQQEDSAVYLCASIRGLMRAGVETQYFGPGTRLLVL.

This clonotype has only a few counts. The chain is built from TRBV27 and TRBJ1-1; no firm D call. Germline V gene lookup returns CDR1 MNHEY and CDR2 SMNVEV (reference sequence). Trimming stripped 1 base from V and 4 bases from J, with 10 bases between. The CDR3 contains 14 residues. The chain's CDR3 is CASSLFGLRTEAFF. The CDR3 nucleotides read TGTGCCAGCAGTTTATTCGGACTCCGCACTGAAGCTTTCTTT.

This clonotype has a handful of counts. V is TRBV25-1 and J is TRBJ2-7; 8 bases are shared with TRBD1. Germline CDR1 reads MGHDK; CDR2 reads SYGVNS. V was clipped by 4 bases and J by 3 bases; unmatched bases: 5. This CDR3 is 14 amino acids long. For the CDR3, the DNA is TGTGCCAGCAGTGCCGGGACAGGTGACTACGAGCAGTACTTC. Its protein product is CASSAGTGDYEQYF.

The sample holds a few counts of this clonotype. The rearrangement uses TRBV15 and TRBJ2-1; 9 bases line up with TRBD2. V lost 1 base, J lost 3 bases, and 4 bases stayed unmatched. The CDR3 consists of 16 residues. The germline CDR1 and CDR2 sequences are LNHNV and YYDKDF (reference sequence). CDR3 protein: CATSRAGTSSYNEQFF. DNA for the CDR3: TGTGCCACCAGCAGAGCCGGGACTAGCAGCTACAATGAGCAGTTCTTC.

This clonotype was seen only a few times. V is TRBV4-1 and J is TRBJ1-2; the D gene is possibly TRBD1 (5 bases). The CDR3 extends over 15 amino acids. Germline lookup yields CDR1 MGHRA and CDR2 YSYEKL. Deletions cut 3 bases from V and 4 bases from J, with 15 bases between. The CDR3 reads CASSQGGGLVYGYTF. The CDR3 coding sequence is TGCGCCAGCAGCCAGGGGGGAGGGCTCGTCTATGGCTACACCTTC.

This clonotype was seen repeatedly, ten times or more. V usage is TRBV5-1 and J usage is TRBJ2-2; 8 nucleotides match TRBD2. V dropped 4 bases and J dropped 7; count of bases not matched to a gene: 12. The germline gives CDR1 SGHRS, CDR2 YFSETQ. CDR3 length: 16 amino acids. CDR3 sequence (DNA): TGCGCCAGCAGCCCAGCTAGCGGGCCGGTTGGCGGGGAGCTGTTTTTT. Amino acids: CASSPASGPVGGELFF.

The chain uses TRBV7-2 and TRBJ2-2, with 8 nucleotides matching TRBD2. The ends lost 8 bases at V and 0 bases at J; junction bases unmatched: 2. Germline CDR1 reads SGHTA; CDR2 reads FQGNSA. This CDR3 comprises 14 residues. The CDR3 region has the DNA TGTGCCAGCCTGCGGGGGGCGAACACCGGGGAGCTGTTTTTT. Protein product: CASLRGANTGELFF.

Many counts were recorded for this clonotype. V is TRBV28 and J is TRBJ2-5; 7 bases agree with TRBD2. The CDR3 is made up of 14 amino acids. Trimming at V came to 1 base and at J to 5 bases, leaving 4 bases not matched to a gene. Germline CDR1 and CDR2: MDHEN and SYDVKM. Here the CDR3 DNA reads TGTGCCAGCAGTTTATCGGGAGGATCTGAGACCCAGTACTTC. Protein: CASSLSGGSETQYF.

This rearrangement joins TRBV7-6 to TRBJ2-6; TRBD1 aligns across 10 bases. Per the germline V gene, CDR1 is SGHVS and CDR2 is FNYEAQ. V lost 5 bases and J lost 0; bases outside the gene matches: 10. The CDR3 length is 19 residues. The CDR3 DNA sequence: TGTGCCAGCAGCCGGCGACCGGGACAGGGGAACTCTGGGGCCAACGTCCTGACTTTC. Residues: CASSRRPGQGNSGANVLTF.

Concerning this clonotype: One base away lies a much larger clone, so this may be a sequencing read error. The gene calls are TRBV7-9 and TRBJ2-2; 15 bases agree with TRBD2. The ends lost 5 bases at V and 4 bases at J; junction bases unmatched: 14. This CDR3 region has 20 residues. Germline CDR1 reads SEHNR; CDR2 reads FQNEAQ (reference sequence). CDR3 loop: CASSPYRGLAGGPGTGELFF. CDR3 DNA: TGTGCCAGCAGCCCCTACCGAGGACTAGCGGGAGGGCCGGGCACCGGGGAGCTGTTTTTT.

The CDR3: CASSWTGFGTDTQYF. The DNA for the CDR3 is TGTGCCAGCAGTTGGACAGGGTTTGGCACAGATACGCAGTATTTT. This chain uses TRBV6-2 or TRBV6-3 with TRBJ2-3; 8 bases map to TRBD1. This CDR3 contains 15 residues. In germline, CDR1 is MNHEY, CDR2 SVGEGT. With V trimmed by 4 bases and J by 1 base, 4 bases remained unmatched.

This clonotype was counted ten times or more. The chain combines TRBV30 with TRBJ1-1; the match to TRBD1 covers 7 bases. The germline V gene encodes CDR1 GTSNPN and CDR2 SVGIG (reference sequence). The CDR3 totals 15 residues. With V trimmed by 2 bases and J by 0 bases, 6 bases remained unmatched. CDR3 sequence (DNA): TGTGCCTGGAGTCCTTACAGGGGAATGAACACTGAAGCTTTCTTT. This codes for CAWSPYRGMNTEAFF.

The chain recombines TRBV4-3 with TRBJ2-5; the match to TRBD2 covers 11 bases. The V gene end was trimmed by 1 base and the J gene end by 1 base; junction bases not matched to a gene: 2. The CDR3 runs to 16 residues. The germline gives CDR1 LGHNA, CDR2 YSLEER. For the CDR3, the DNA is TGCGCCAGCAGCCAAGGACTAGCGGGACCCCAAGAGACCCAGTACTTC. Translating gives CASSQGLAGPQETQYF.

This clonotype occurred many times. The chain has TRBV12-3 or TRBV12-4 and TRBJ2-5; D may match TRBD1 or TRBD2 (5 bases each). V gave up 6 bases and J gave up 1 base, with 12 bases separating them. The CDR3 extends over 14 amino acids. The chain's CDR3 is CASSPSGTQETQYF. In DNA, the CDR3 is TGTGCCAGCAGCCCTTCCGGGACCCAAGAGACCCAGTACTTC.

This clonotype has just a few counts. The chain employs TRBV4-1 and TRBJ2-7, with D tentatively TRBD1 (6 bases). CDR1 and CDR2 (germline): MGHRA, YSYEKL. Trimming left V 1 base short and J 1 base short, with 14 bases between. CDR3 length: 16 residues. The CDR3 DNA reads as TGCGCCAGCAGCCAAGGACCCAGGGGCGGATCCTACGAGCAGTACTTC. This sequence encodes CASSQGPRGGSYEQYF.

The chain recombines TRBV6-2 or TRBV6-3 with TRBJ2-6; 10 bases align to TRBD1. The CDR3 covers 16 residues. The J segment lost 0 bases and the V segment lost 7 bases, leaving 3 bases of the junction unmatched. The germline gives CDR1 MNHEY, CDR2 SVGEGT. Written as DNA, the CDR3 is TGTGCCAGCACATGGGACAGGGGCTCTGGGGCCAACGTCCTGACTTTC. Translating gives CASTWDRGSGANVLTF.

This clonotype was observed a handful of times. The chain uses TRBV3-1 and TRBJ1-1, with D hard to call. This CDR3 comprises 14 residues. The V end lost 0 bases, the J end lost 3 bases, and 8 bases lay between the germline ends. CDR1 and CDR2 from the germline V gene are LGHDT and YNNKEL (reference sequence). The CDR3 sequence is CASSQDPQYTEAFF. In DNA form, the CDR3 reads TGTGCCAGCAGCCAAGATCCCCAGTACACTGAAGCTTTCTTT.

The table lists this clonotype with a few counts. The chain is built from TRBV27 and TRBJ2-3; 10 nucleotides align to TRBD2. Germline assignment: CDR1 MNHEY and CDR2 SMNVEV (reference sequence). This CDR3 contains 19 residues. Trimming removed 8 bases from V and 4 bases from J; junction bases left unmatched: 21. Written as DNA, the CDR3 is TGTGCCAGCCAAATTCGAGGGCTAGCGGGAGTTGCCCACGCAGATACGCAGTATTTT. Amino acids: CASQIRGLAGVAHADTQYF.

This clonotype has only a few counts. This may be a read error, as it is one base from a much larger clone. The chain uses TRBV28 and TRBJ2-7; 8 positions match TRBD1. CDR3 length: 14 amino acids. Germline loops: CDR1 MDHEN, CDR2 SYDVKM. CDR3 amino acids: CAGSGRGLGYEQYF. CDR3 DNA: TGTGCCGGCAGTGGCAGGGGGCTGGGATACGAGCAGTACTTC. The full variable domain, in which reference TRBV28 and TRBJ2-7 provide the parts outside the CDR3, is DVKVTQSSRYLVKRTGEKVFLECVQDMDHENMFWYRQDPGLGLRLIYFSYDVKMKEKGDIPEGYSVSREKKERFSLILESASTNQTSMYLCAGSGRGLGYEQYFGPGTRLTVT.

The chain carries TRBV19 and TRBJ1-4; D not certain. V was cut by 11 bases and J by 7 bases, with 20 bases left in between. CDR3 length: 14 residues. The germline CDR1 and CDR2 sequences are LNHDA and SQIVND (reference sequence). CDR3 residues: CAARTTFRGEKLFF. For the CDR3, the DNA is TGTGCCGCCCGGACCACATTCCGAGGTGAAAAACTGTTTTTT.

The gene calls are TRBV5-1 and TRBJ2-1, with 15 bases identical to TRBD2. V lost 4 bases and J lost 7; bases outside the gene matches: 6. CDR1 is SGHRS and CDR2 is YFSETQ in the germline V gene. The CDR3 is made up of 16 amino acids. The CDR3 DNA follows: TGCGCCAGCAGCCCGGGGACTAGCGGGAGGAAGAATGAGCAGTTCTTC. It yields the protein CASSPGTSGRKNEQFF.

This clonotype was detected a few times. The chain uses TRBV5-6 and TRBJ1-5, with D perhaps matching TRBD1 (5 bases). Germline assignment: CDR1 SGHDT and CDR2 YYEEEE. There are 14 residues in the CDR3. V lost 3 bases to trimming and J lost 4 bases, with 11 bases between them. This CDR3 reads CASSSRQPNQPQHF. The CDR3 DNA is TGTGCCAGCAGCTCCCGACAGCCTAATCAGCCCCAGCATTTT. The whole variable domain, remainder taken from reference TRBV5-6 and TRBJ1-5, is DAGVTQSPTHLIKTRGQQVTLRCSPKSGHDTVSWYQQALGQGPQFIFQYYEEEERQRGNFPDRFSGHQFPNYSSELNVNALLLGDSALYLCASSSRQPNQPQHFGDGTRLSIL.

This clonotype was seen at least ten times. The chain joins TRBV20-1 to TRBJ2-7; D unresolved. Germline V lookup: CDR1 DFQATT, CDR2 SNEGSKA (reference sequence). The CDR3 runs 15 residues. V lost 6 bases and J 3 bases, leaving 21 bases between the germline ends. CDR3 nucleotides: TGCAGTGCCCTGGGCCTAAGTGACTCCTTCTACGAGCAGTACTTC. Translation: CSALGLSDSFYEQYF.

This clonotype was observed many times. The rearrangement links TRBV12-3 or TRBV12-4 to TRBJ2-3; 7 bases fit TRBD1. With V trimmed by 3 bases and J by 4 bases, 4 bases remained unmatched. The CDR3 contains 14 residues. As DNA, the CDR3 is TGTGCCAGCAGTTTCCGACAGGGTGCAGATACGCAGTATTTT. As protein: CASSFRQGADTQYF.

The chain carries TRBV24-1 and TRBJ2-2, with 7 nucleotides matching TRBD1. The germline V gene encodes CDR1 KGHDR and CDR2 SFDVKD. With 3 bases clipped from V and 5 bases from J, the junction kept 5 bases outside the gene matches. CDR3 length equals 15 residues. In DNA form, the CDR3 reads TGTGCCACCAGTGATAGAAACAGGGGAACCGGGGAGCTGTTTTTT. Its translation: CATSDRNRGTGELFF.

This clonotype was seen at least ten times. The chain recombines TRBV7-6 with TRBJ2-1; TRBD2 aligns across 12 bases. This CDR3 is 16 amino acids long. Germline assignment: CDR1 SGHVS and CDR2 FNYEAQ. V lost 3 bases, J lost 6 bases, and 6 bases stayed unmatched. Here the CDR3 DNA reads TGTGCCAGCAGCTTGGCTAGCGGGAGGGCCCTCAATGAGCAGTTCTTC. Amino acids: CASSLASGRALNEQFF. The full variable domain, with the rest looked up from reference TRBV7-6 and TRBJ2-1, is GAGVSQSPRYKVTKRGQDVALRCDPISGHVSLYWYRQALGQGPEFLTYFNYEAQQDKSGLPNDRFSAERPEGSISTLTIQRTEQRDSAMYRCASSLASGRALNEQFFGPGTRLTVL.

The genes are TRBV13 and TRBJ2-5, with 9 bases identical to TRBD2. V trimming: 5 bases; J trimming: 1 base; junction bases outside the gene matches: 11. CDR3 length equals 17 residues. Germline-derived CDR1 and CDR2 are PRHDT and FYEKMQ (reference sequence). The CDR3 nucleotides are TGTGCCAGCAGCCCCCGAGGGGCGGGAGGGCCCCAAGAGACCCAGTACTTC. Protein: CASSPRGAGGPQETQYF.

Many counts were recorded for this clonotype. The chain recombines TRBV30 with TRBJ2-5, with D maybe TRBD1 (6 bases). V lost 0 bases, J lost 5 bases, and 13 bases lay in between. The CDR3 loop spans 14 amino acids. The germline V gene has CDR1 GTSNPN and CDR2 SVGIG (reference sequence). For the CDR3, the DNA is TGTGCCTGGAGTGTGGGGACACAGCGGGAGACCCAGTACTTC. Its translation is CAWSVGTQRETQYF.